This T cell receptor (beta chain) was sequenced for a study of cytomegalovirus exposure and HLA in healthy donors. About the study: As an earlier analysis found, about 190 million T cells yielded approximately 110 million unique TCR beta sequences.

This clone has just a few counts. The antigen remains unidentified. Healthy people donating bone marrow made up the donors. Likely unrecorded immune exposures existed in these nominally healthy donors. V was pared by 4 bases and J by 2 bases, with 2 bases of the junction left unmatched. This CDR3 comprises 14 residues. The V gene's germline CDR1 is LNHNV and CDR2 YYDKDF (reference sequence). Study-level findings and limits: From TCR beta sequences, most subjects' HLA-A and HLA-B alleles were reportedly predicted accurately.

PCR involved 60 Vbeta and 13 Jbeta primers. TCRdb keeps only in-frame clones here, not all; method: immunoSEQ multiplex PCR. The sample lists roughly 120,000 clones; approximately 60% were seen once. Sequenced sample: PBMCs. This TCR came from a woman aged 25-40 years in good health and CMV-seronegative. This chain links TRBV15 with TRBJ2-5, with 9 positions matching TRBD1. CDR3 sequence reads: CATSKDRGQETQYF. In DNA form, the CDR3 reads TGTGCCACCAGCAAAGACAGGGGGCAAGAGACCCAGTACTTC.